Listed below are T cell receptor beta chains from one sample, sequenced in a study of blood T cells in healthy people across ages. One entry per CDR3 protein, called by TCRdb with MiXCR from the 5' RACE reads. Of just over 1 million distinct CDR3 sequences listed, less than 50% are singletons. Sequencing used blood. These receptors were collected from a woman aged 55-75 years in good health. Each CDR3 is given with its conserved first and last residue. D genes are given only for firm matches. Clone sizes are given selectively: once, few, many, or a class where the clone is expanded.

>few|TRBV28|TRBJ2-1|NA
CASSPPDIYNEQFF
TGTGCCAGCAGTCCCCCCGACATCTACAATGAGCAGTTCTTC
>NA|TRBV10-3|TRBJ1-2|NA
CAIRPPDSNYGYTF
TGTGCCATCAGACCACCGGATTCAAACTATGGCTACACCTTC
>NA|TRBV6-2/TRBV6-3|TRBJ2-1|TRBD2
CASRALGSGGYEQFF
TGTGCCAGCAGGGCGCTAGGTTCGGGGGGTTATGAGCAGTTCTTC
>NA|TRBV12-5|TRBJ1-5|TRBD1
CASGLAPWTGKNNQPQHF
TGTGCTAGTGGTTTGGCACCTTGGACAGGGAAGAACAATCAGCCCCAGCATTTT
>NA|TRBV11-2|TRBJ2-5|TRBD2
CASSPFRGGHETQYF
TGTGCCAGCAGTCCGTTTAGGGGAGGGCACGAGACCCAGTACTTC
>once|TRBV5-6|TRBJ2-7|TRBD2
CASSYEGTSRFSYEQYF
TGTGCCAGCAGCTATGAGGGGACTAGCAGATTTTCCTACGAGCAGTACTTC
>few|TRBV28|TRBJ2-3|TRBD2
CASKAGVGTDTQYF
TGTGCCAGCAAGGCGGGAGTCGGAACAGATACGCAGTATTTT
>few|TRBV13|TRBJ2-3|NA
CASSLARQTSTDTQYF
TGTGCCAGCAGCTTAGCCCGACAAACTAGCACAGATACGCAGTATTTT
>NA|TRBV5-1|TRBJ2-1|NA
CASRARTGAGVGWNNEQFF
TGCGCCAGCAGGGCCCGCACCGGGGCAGGAGTAGGCTGGAACAATGAGCAGTTCTTC
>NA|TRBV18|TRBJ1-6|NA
CASSPREVNSYNSPLHF
TGTGCCAGCTCACCACGAGAAGTAAACTCCTATAATTCACCCCTCCACTTT
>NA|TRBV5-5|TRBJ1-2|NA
CASSLGPLTDYGYTF
TGTGCCAGCAGCTTGGGACCTTTGACAGATTATGGCTACACCTTC
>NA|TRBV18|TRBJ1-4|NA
CASSQLATNEELFF
TGTGCCAGCTCCCAACTTGCAACTAATGAAGAACTGTTTTTT
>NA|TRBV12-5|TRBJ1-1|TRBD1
CASGSRGGTGRHEAFF
TGTGCTAGTGGTTCCCGCGGAGGGACAGGGCGCCATGAAGCTTTCTTT
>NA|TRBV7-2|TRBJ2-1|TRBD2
CASSRPRTSAHSYNEQFF
TGTGCCAGCAGCCGACCGCGGACTAGCGCCCACTCCTACAATGAGCAGTTCTTC
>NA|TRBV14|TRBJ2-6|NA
CASSPSPPGANVLTF
TGTGCCAGCAGCCCATCTCCCCCTGGGGCCAACGTCCTGACTTTC
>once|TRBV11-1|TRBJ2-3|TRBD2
CASSSPLAEISIDTQYF
TGTGCCAGCAGCTCACCTCTAGCGGAGATTAGCATAGATACGCAGTATTTT
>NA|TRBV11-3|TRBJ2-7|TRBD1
CASSLYGQGGNEQYF
TGTGCCAGCAGCTTATACGGACAGGGGGGCAATGAGCAGTACTTC
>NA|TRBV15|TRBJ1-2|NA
CATSRDGGQLHYGYTF
TGTGCCACCAGCAGAGATGGAGGACAGCTTCACTATGGCTACACCTTC
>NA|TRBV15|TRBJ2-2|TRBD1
CATSYTGTVGTGELFF
TGTGCCACCAGCTATACCGGGACAGTGGGGACCGGGGAGCTGTTTTTT
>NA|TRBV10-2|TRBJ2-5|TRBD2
CASQAGVPLNEQYF
TGCGCCAGCCAAGCGGGAGTTCCCCTCAATGAGCAGTACTTC
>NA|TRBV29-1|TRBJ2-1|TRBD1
CSGAGQGANNEQFF
TGCAGCGGAGCTGGACAGGGGGCTAACAATGAGCAGTTCTTC
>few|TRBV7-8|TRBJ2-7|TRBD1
CASSPRTGWEYEQYF
TGTGCCAGCAGCCCTAGGACAGGGTGGGAATACGAGCAGTACTTC
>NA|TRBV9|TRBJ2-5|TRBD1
CASSTRGQGVGETQYF
TGTGCCAGCAGCACACGGGGACAGGGGGTCGGGGAGACCCAGTACTTC
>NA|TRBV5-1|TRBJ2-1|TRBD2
CASSLKLAGDERFF
TGCGCCAGCAGCTTGAAGTTAGCGGGAGATGAGCGGTTCTTC
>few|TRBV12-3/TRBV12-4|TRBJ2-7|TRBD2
CASSLERGDYEQYF
TGTGCCAGCAGTTTAGAGCGGGGGGACTACGAGCAGTACTTC
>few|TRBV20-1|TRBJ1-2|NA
CSASKGGNYGYTF
TGCAGTGCTAGTAAGGGAGGGAACTATGGCTACACCTTC
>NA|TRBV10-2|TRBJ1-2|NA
CASLDSQNYGYTF
TGCGCCAGCCTGGACAGTCAAAACTATGGCTACACCTTC
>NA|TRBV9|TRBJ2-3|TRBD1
CASSVAPTGVSTDTQYF
TGTGCCAGCAGCGTAGCTCCCACAGGGGTTAGCACAGATACGCAGTATTTT
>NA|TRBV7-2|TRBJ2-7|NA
CASSIRDFSYEQYF
TGTGCCAGCAGCATCCGGGACTTCTCCTACGAGCAGTACTTC